Below, 17 T cell receptor beta chains from the same sample are listed, as sequenced in a study of CD8+CD57+ T cells in acquired aplastic anemia. Template material for TCR beta VDJ and CDR3 profiling consisted of genomic DNA. TCRdb passed the reads through MiXCR, listing each CDR3 protein once. The sample holds approximately 99,000 distinct CDR3 sequences, approximately 48% seen once. Material: sorted CD4+, CD8+, or CD8+CD57+ T cells (not recorded which) from PBMCs. All receptors derive from a human donor in good health, serving as a control.

This clonotype was found many times. This chain links TRBV11-1 with TRBJ2-3; D perhaps matches TRBD1 (6 bases). V lost 5 bases, J lost 2 bases, and 11 bases lay in between. CDR1 is SGHAT, CDR2 FQDESV, per germline (reference sequence). The CDR3 sequence is 14 residues long. The CDR3: CASSEGDTTDTQYF. The CDR3 region has the DNA TGTGCCAGCAGCGAAGGGGACACCACAGATACGCAGTATTTT.

The chain couples TRBV15 to TRBJ2-1, with D hard to call. Germline V gene data show CDR1 as LNHNV and CDR2 as YYDKDF (reference sequence). The V end was cut by 4 bases, the J end by 5 bases, with 6 bases between. CDR3 length: 12 amino acids. The CDR3 sequence is CATSTDNNEQFF. The CDR3 DNA follows: TGTGCCACCAGCACCGATAACAATGAGCAGTTCTTC.

The rearrangement links TRBV4-3 to TRBJ2-4, with 7 bases lining up with TRBD2. Losses at the gene ends were 0 bases for V and 6 bases for J; bases not matched to a gene: 11. Germline V gene sequence: CDR1 LGHNA, CDR2 YSLEER. The CDR3 loop spans 17 amino acids. The CDR3 nucleotides are TGCGCCAGCAGCCAAGATTGGGCGGGGGTTGGGAGAAACATTCAGTACTTC. Protein: CASSQDWAGVGRNIQYF.

This clonotype has ten or more counts. This chain joins TRBV4-3 and TRBJ2-3; TRBD2 aligns across 7 bases. The CDR3 totals 16 residues. Germline CDR1 reads LGHNA; CDR2 reads YSLEER. V lost 0 bases to trimming and J lost 4 bases; unmatched junction nucleotides: 7. The CDR3 DNA sequence: TGCGCCAGCAGCCAAGATTCTAGCGGACCGGCAGATACGCAGTATTTT. Translation gives CASSQDSSGPADTQYF.

This clonotype was detected only a few times. The chain couples TRBV9 to TRBJ2-2; 10 positions match TRBD1. Trimming at V came to 0 bases and at J to 4 bases, leaving 6 bases not matched to a gene. The CDR3 spans 17 residues. The germline CDR1 and CDR2 sequences are SGDLS and YYNGEE. The CDR3 coding sequence is TGTGCCAGCAGCGTAGAGCGGGACAGGGGAGGCACCGGGGAGCTGTTTTTT. Amino acids: CASSVERDRGGTGELFF.

The chain is built from TRBV29-1 and TRBJ2-1, with 11 nucleotides matching TRBD2. CDR1 is SQVTM, CDR2 ANQGSEA, per germline. The CDR3 spans 12 residues. Trimming took 8 bases from V and 6 from J; bases not matched to a gene: 3. CDR3: CSISGGANEQFF. Here the CDR3 DNA reads TGCAGCATTAGCGGGGGGGCCAATGAGCAGTTCTTC.

This clonotype showed up many times. This chain links TRBV19 with TRBJ2-7; maybe TRBD1 (5 bases). Germline V lookup: CDR1 LNHDA, CDR2 SQIVND (reference sequence). V lost 3 bases and J 3 bases, leaving 9 bases between the germline ends. CDR3 size: 13 residues. The CDR3 nucleotides are TGTGCCAGTAGTATCTCGACAGACTACGAGCAGTACTTC. It is translated as CASSISTDYEQYF. The complete variable domain, with remaining parts taken from reference TRBV19 and TRBJ2-7, reads DGGITQSPKYLFRKEGQNVTLSCEQNLNHDAMYWYRQDPGQGLRLIYYSQIVNDFQKGDIAEGYSVSREKKESFPLTVTSAQKNPTAFYLCASSISTDYEQYFGPGTRLTVT.

The chain couples TRBV9 to TRBJ1-2; D unclear. The CDR3 sequence is 15 residues long. V lost 2 bases to trimming and J lost 9 bases, with 20 bases between them. CDR1 and CDR2 from the germline V gene are SGDLS and YYNGEE. Here the CDR3 reads CASSVGVNLLGSYTF. CDR3 DNA sequence: TGTGCCAGCAGCGTTGGGGTGAACCTTCTCGGGAGCTACACCTTC.

This chain uses TRBV25-1 with TRBJ2-7, with D perhaps matching TRBD2 (7 bases). The CDR3 runs 15 residues. The germline V gene has CDR1 MGHDK and CDR2 SYGVNS. In nucleotides, the CDR3 is TGTTCTAGAGATCGTGGGGGGGGCCGCATTAGCGAGCAGTACTTC. It is translated as CSRDRGGGRISEQYF.

The CDR3 nucleotides read TGTGCCAGCAGCTTAGTTGGGGGCCGGATAAGCAATCAGCCCCAGCATTTT. It yields the protein CASSLVGGRISNQPQHF. The chain uses TRBV11-2 and TRBJ1-5, with D maybe TRBD1 (6 bases). The CDR3 sequence is 17 residues long. V was cut by 1 base and J by 1 base, with 14 bases left in between. CDR1 SGHAT and CDR2 FQNNGV come from the germline V gene.

The table lists this clonotype with many counts. The chain recombines TRBV11-2 with TRBJ1-2, with D possibly TRBD1 on 5 matching bases. V was shortened by 1 base and J by 0 bases, with 15 bases between the two germline ends. From germline, CDR1 is SGHAT and CDR2 FQNNGV. The CDR3 spans 17 residues. The CDR3 DNA reads TGTGCCAGCAGCTTAGGGTTCCAGGGCGCTACTAACTATGGCTACACCTTC. Encoded protein: CASSLGFQGATNYGYTF.

This clonotype was counted many times. The rearrangement links TRBV27 to TRBJ1-5, with 10 bases lining up with TRBD1. The CDR3 is 16 residues long. CDR1 is MNHEY and CDR2 is SMNVEV in the germline V gene (reference sequence). V shed 6 bases, J shed 4 bases, and the junction held 9 bases outside the gene matches. CDR3: CASRLDGTGENQPQHF. DNA of the CDR3: TGTGCCAGCAGGCTCGACGGGACAGGGGAGAATCAGCCCCAGCATTTT.

This clonotype was seen a handful of times. The V call is TRBV19, the J call TRBJ2-2, with a possible D match to TRBD2 (6 bases). This CDR3 has 15 amino acids. The germline V gene has CDR1 LNHDA and CDR2 SQIVND (reference sequence). V lost 5 bases, J lost 2 bases, and 12 bases lay in between. CDR3 nucleotide sequence: TGTGCCAGTAGTTCCAGGGAGGTCAACACCGGGGAGCTGTTTTTT. As protein: CASSSREVNTGELFF.

This clonotype was observed at least ten times. The chain links TRBV13 to TRBJ2-5, with D hard to call. The CDR3 is 13 amino acids. V gave up 2 bases and J gave up 0 bases, with 4 bases separating them. Per germline, CDR1 PRHDT and CDR2 FYEKMQ (reference sequence). The CDR3 DNA sequence: TGTGCCAGCAGCTTAAGGGACCAAGAGACCCAGTACTTC. Translating it yields CASSLRDQETQYF.

This chain uses TRBV24-1 with TRBJ1-1; D is possibly TRBD1 (6 bases). The CDR3 consists of 13 residues. Trimming took off 4 bases at V and 8 bases at J, with 13 bases between the two ends. CDR1 and CDR2 from the germline V gene are KGHDR and SFDVKD. CDR3 DNA: TGTGCCACCAGTGAGGGGGCAGCTAAGGAAGCTTTCTTT. As protein: CATSEGAAKEAFF.

This clonotype was found many times. The chain joins TRBV5-6 to TRBJ1-5, with a tentative D call TRBD1 (6 bases). The germline V gene encodes CDR1 SGHDT and CDR2 YYEEEE. Trimming cost V 3 bases and J 5 bases, with 15 bases left between them. This CDR3 region has 15 residues. For the CDR3, the DNA is TGTGCCAGCAGCTGGGGAGGGGGTTCCCATCAGCCCCAGCATTTT. Amino acids: CASSWGGGSHQPQHF. Full variable domain (outside the CDR3, taken from reference TRBV5-6 and TRBJ1-5): DAGVTQSPTHLIKTRGQQVTLRCSPKSGHDTVSWYQQALGQGPQFIFQYYEEEERQRGNFPDRFSGHQFPNYSSELNVNALLLGDSALYLCASSWGGGSHQPQHFGDGTRLSIL.

The chain couples TRBV10-3 to TRBJ2-7; D gene uncertain. V was shortened by 0 bases and J by 0 bases, with 6 bases between the two germline ends. CDR1 ENHRY and CDR2 SYGVKD come from the germline V gene. This CDR3 is built from 14 residues. CDR3 DNA: TGTGCCATCAGTGAGTCCGAAAGCTCCTACGAGCAGTACTTC. It specifies CAISESESSYEQYF.